The T cell receptor (beta chain) under discussion was sequenced for a study of control samples from healthy donors and cancer patients. TCRdb's copy holds only in-frame clones and misses some; the assay was immunoSEQ multiplex PCR. The sample includes some 200,000 clones, 90% to 95% of them seen just once. Germline CDR1 SGHTA, CDR2 FQGTGA. The CDR3 spans 13 residues. V lost 2 bases and J lost 7, with 9 bases in between. Material for sequencing was blood. The clonotype was recovered from a woman aged 25-40 years in good health. The chain recombines TRBV7-3 with TRBJ1-5; the D gene is possibly TRBD1 (6 bases). CDR3 coding DNA: TGTGCCAGCAGCTTAGGGGGCGAACAGCCCCAGCATTTT. Protein: CASSLGGEQPQHF.